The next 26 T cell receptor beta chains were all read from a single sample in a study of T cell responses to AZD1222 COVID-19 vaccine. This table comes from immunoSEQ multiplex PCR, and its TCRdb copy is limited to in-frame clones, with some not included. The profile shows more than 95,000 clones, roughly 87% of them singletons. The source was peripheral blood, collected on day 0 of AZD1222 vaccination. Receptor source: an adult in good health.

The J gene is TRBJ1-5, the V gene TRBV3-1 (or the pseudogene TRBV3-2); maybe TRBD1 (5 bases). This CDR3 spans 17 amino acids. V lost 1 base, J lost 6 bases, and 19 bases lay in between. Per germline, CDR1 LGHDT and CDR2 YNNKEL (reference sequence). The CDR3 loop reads CASSQVPILKGSQPQHF. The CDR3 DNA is TGTGCCAGCAGCCAAGTCCCTATCCTCAAGGGGAGTCAGCCCCAGCATTTT.

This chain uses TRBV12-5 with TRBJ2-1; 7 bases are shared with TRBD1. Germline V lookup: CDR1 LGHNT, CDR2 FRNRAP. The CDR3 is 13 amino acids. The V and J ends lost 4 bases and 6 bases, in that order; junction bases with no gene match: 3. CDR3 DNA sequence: TGTGCTAGTGGTTCGGCAGGGGGCAATGAGCAGTTCTTC. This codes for CASGSAGGNEQFF.

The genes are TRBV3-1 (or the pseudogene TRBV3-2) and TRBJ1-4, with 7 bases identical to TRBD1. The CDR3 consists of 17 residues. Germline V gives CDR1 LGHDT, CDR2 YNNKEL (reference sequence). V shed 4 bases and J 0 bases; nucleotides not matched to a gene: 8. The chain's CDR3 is CASSPKGQGATNEKLFF. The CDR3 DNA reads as TGTGCCAGCAGCCCGAAGGGGCAGGGGGCAACTAATGAAAAACTGTTTTTT.

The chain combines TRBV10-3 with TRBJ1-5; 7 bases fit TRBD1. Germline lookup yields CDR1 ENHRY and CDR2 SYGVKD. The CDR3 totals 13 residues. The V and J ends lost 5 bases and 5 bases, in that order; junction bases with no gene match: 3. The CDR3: CAISQGDDQPQHF. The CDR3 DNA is TGTGCCATCAGTCAGGGGGACGATCAGCCCCAGCATTTT.

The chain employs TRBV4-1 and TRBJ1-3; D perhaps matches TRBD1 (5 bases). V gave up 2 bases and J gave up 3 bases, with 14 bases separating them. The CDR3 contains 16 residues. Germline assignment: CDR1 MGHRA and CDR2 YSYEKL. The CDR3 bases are TGCGCCAGCAGCCAAAGCTCGGGGGTCCATGGAAACACCATATATTTT. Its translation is CASSQSSGVHGNTIYF.

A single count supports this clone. For the CDR3, the DNA is TGTGCCAGCAGTCCCCAGGGGTTAGGGGAAAAACTGTTTTTT. It translates to CASSPQGLGEKLFF. The chain has TRBV28 and TRBJ1-4; weak D call: TRBD1 (6 bases). Germline CDR1 MDHEN, CDR2 SYDVKM. V gave up 5 bases and J gave up 8 bases, with 15 bases separating them. The CDR3 loop spans 14 amino acids.

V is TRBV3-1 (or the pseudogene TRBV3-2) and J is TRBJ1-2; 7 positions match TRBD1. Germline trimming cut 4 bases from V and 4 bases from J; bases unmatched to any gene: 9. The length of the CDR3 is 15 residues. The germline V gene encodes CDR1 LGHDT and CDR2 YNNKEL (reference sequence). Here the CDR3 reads CASSPSDRTGYGYTF. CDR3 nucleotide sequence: TGTGCCAGCAGCCCTTCGGACAGGACGGGCTATGGCTACACCTTC.

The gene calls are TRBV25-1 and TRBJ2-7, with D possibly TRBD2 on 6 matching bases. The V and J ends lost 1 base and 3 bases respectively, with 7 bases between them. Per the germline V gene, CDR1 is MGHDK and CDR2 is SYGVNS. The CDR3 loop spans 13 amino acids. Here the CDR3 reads CASSESEGYEQYF. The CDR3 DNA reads TGTGCCAGCAGTGAATCGGAGGGCTACGAGCAGTACTTC.

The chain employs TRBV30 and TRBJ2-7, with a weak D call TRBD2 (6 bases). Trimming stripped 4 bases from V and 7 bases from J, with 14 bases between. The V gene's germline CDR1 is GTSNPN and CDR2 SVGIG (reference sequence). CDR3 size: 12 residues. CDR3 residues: CAWNLLAGEQYF. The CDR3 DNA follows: TGTGCCTGGAACTTACTAGCTGGGGAGCAGTACTTC.

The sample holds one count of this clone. DNA of the CDR3: TGTGCCAGCAGTTACGGCTCTGGAAACACCATATATTTT. It yields the protein CASSYGSGNTIYF. The V and J genes are TRBV6-5 and TRBJ1-3; D remains ambiguous. Trimming pared 2 bases from V and 0 bases from J, leaving 2 bases between. Looked up from germline, CDR1 is MNHEY and CDR2 is SVGAGI. This CDR3 is 13 amino acids long.

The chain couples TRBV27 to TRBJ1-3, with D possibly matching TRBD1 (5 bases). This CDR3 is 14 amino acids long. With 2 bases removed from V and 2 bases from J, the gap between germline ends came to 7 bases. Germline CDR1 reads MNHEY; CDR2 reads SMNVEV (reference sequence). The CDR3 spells CASSLQGAGNTIYF. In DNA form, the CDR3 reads TGTGCCAGCAGTTTACAAGGGGCTGGAAACACCATATATTTT.

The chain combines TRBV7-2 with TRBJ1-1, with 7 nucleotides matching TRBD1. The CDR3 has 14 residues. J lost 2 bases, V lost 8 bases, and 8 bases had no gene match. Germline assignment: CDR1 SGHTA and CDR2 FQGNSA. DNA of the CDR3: TGTGCCAGCGGGCGGACAGGACGTAACACTGAAGCTTTCTTT. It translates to CASGRTGRNTEAFF.

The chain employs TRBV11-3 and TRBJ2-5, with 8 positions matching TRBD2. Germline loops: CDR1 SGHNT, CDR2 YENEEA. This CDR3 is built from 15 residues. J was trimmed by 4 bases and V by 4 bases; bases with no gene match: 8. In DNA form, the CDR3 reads TGTGCCAGCAGCTCAGGAGGAGCGGGGGTAGAGACCCAGTACTTC. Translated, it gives CASSSGGAGVETQYF.

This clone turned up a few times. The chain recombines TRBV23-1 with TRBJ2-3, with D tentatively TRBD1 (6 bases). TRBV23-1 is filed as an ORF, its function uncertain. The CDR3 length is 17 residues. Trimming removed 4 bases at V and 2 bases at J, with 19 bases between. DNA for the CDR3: TGCGCCAGCAGTCTACTTTCTTTACAGGGTAACACAGATACGCAGTATTTT. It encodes CASSLLSLQGNTDTQYF.

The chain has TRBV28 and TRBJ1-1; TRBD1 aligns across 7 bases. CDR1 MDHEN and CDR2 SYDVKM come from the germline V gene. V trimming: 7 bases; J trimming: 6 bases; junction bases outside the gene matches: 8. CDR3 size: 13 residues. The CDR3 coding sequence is TGTGCCAGCACCGTAACAGGGGAAGCTGAAGCTTTCTTT. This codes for CASTVTGEAEAFF.

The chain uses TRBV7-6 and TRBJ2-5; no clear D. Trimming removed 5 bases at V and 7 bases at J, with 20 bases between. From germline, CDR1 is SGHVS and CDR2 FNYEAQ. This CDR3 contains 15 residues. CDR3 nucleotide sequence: TGTGCCAGCAGCATTGACATGACACTGTCTGGGACCCAGTACTTC. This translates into CASSIDMTLSGTQYF.

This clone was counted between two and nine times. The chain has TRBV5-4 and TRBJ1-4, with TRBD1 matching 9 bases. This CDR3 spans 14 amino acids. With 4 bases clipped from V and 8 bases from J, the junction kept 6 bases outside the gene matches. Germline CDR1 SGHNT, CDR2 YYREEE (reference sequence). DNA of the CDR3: TGTGCCAGCAGCCTACAGGGGGCGGTGGAAAAACTGTTTTTT. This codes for CASSLQGAVEKLFF. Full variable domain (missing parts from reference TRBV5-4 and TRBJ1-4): ETGVTQSPTHLIKTRGQQVTLRCSSQSGHNTVSWYQQALGQGPQFIFQYYREEENGRGNFPPRFSGLQFPNYSSELNVNALELDDSALYLCASSLQGAVEKLFFGSGTQLSVL.

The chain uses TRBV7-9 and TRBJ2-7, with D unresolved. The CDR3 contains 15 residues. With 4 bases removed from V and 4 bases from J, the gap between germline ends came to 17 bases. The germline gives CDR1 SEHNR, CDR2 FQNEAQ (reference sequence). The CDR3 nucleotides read TGTGCCAGCAGCTCCGATGCCTTCCAAGGGTACGAGCAGTACTTC. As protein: CASSSDAFQGYEQYF. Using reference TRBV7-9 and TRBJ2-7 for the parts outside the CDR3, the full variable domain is DTGVSQNPRHKITKRGQNVTFRCDPISEHNRLYWYRQTLGQGPEFLTYFQNEAQLEKSRLLSDRFSAERPKGSFSTLEIQRTEQGDSAMYLCASSSDAFQGYEQYFGPGTRLTVT.

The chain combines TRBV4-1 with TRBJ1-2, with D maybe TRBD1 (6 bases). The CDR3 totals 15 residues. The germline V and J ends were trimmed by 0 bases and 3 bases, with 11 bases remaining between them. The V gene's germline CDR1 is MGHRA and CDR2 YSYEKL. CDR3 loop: CASSQDEGGDYGYTF. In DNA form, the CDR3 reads TGCGCCAGCAGCCAAGATGAAGGGGGGGACTATGGCTACACCTTC.

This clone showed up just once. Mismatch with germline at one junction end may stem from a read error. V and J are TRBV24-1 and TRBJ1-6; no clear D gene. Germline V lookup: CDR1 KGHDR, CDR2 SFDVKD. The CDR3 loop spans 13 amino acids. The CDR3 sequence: CATSNLYNSPLHF. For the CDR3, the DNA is TGTGCCACCAGTAATTTATATAATTCACCCCTCCACTTT.

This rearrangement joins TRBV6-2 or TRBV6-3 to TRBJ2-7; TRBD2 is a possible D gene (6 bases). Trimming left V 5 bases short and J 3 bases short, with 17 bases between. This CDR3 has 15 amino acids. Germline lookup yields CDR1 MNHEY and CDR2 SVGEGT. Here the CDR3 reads CASSNQAGSYYEQYF. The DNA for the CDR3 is TGTGCCAGCAGTAATCAAGCGGGCAGTTACTACGAGCAGTACTTC.

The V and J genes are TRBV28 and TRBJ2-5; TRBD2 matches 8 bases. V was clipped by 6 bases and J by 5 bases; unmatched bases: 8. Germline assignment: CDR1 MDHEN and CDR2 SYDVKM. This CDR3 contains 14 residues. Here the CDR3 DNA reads TGTGCCAGCAGCAGTGAGCGGGAGTACGAGACCCAGTACTTC. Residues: CASSSEREYETQYF.

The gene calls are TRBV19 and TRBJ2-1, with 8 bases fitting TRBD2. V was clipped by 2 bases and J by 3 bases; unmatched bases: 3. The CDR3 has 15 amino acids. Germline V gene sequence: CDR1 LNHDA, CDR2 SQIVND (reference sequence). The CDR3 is CASSITSGNYNEQFF. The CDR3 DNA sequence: TGTGCCAGTAGTATAACTAGCGGTAACTACAATGAGCAGTTCTTC.

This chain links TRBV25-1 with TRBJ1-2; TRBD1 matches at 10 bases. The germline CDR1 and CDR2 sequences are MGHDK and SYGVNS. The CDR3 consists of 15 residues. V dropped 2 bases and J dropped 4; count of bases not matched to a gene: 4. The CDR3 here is CASSEGGQGLYGYTF. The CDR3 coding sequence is TGTGCCAGCAGTGAAGGGGGACAGGGGCTCTATGGCTACACCTTC.

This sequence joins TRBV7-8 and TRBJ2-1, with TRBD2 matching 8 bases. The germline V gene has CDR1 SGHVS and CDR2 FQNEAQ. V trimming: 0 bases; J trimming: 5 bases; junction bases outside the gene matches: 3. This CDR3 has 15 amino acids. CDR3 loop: CASSLAAGGNNEQFF. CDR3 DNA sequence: TGTGCCAGCAGCTTAGCGGCGGGGGGTAACAATGAGCAGTTCTTC. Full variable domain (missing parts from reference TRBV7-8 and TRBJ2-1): GAGVSQSPRYKVAKRGQDVALRCDPISGHVSLFWYQQALGQGPEFLTYFQNEAQLDKSGLPSDRFFAERPEGSVSTLKIQRTQQEDSAVYLCASSLAAGGNNEQFFGPGTRLTVL.

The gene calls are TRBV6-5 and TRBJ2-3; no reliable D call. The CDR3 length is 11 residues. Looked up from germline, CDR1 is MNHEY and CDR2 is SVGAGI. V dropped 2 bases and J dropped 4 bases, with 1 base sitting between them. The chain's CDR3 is CASSYADTQYF. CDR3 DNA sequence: TGTGCCAGCAGTTACGCAGATACGCAGTATTTT.